Detailed here is one T cell receptor (beta chain). Its antigen is undetermined. This specimen belongs to a study of blood T cells in healthy people across ages. Study overall: About one barcoded beta molecule per two T cells was captured by template switching.

Together with a sample-barcoded 5' primer, a J-beta primer mix was included in a second PCR lasting about 7 to 12 cycles. Researchers report that a template-switch adaptor with 12 random nucleotides tagged each cDNA molecule. TCRdb reprocessed the 5' RACE reads with MiXCR, giving one entry per CDR3 protein. The repertoire includes over 1.5 million distinct CDR3 sequences, roughly 50% of them detected once, and more than 2% sits in the top ten. This CDR3 region has 11 residues. Between the trimmed V and J ends, which lost 1 base and 13 bases, there was a span of 8 bases. Notes on the study in general: CMV infection status of these donors was not known.

The study isolated at least 6 million PBMCs from each sample. The sequence was collected from a woman in her thirties or forties in good health. The chain carries TRBV12-3 or TRBV12-4 and TRBJ2-1; D gene unclear. Source material: blood. The CDR3 coding sequence is TGTGCCAGCAGTTTAGAGAGTGATCAGTTCTTC. This encodes CASSLESDQFF.